The TCR beta chain under discussion was sequenced for a study of identical twins (dated by TCRdb to 2015 to 2016). Study-level background: TCR alpha and beta repertoires from monozygotic twins, unrelated adults of various ages and cord blood were deep-sequenced to test whether fetal clonotypes persist. To rule out contamination, replicate twin experiments were performed at different times with different library preparation protocols. What the study reported, not specific to this receptor: Out-of-frame TCR alpha sharing in monozygotic twins was systematically underestimated by recombination models, whereas sharing between unrelated individuals was in agreement with the recombination models. Compared with coincidental sharing between unrelated individuals, out-of-frame TCR alpha sequences shared between twins showed an excess of sequences with low generation probability. Fewer insertions were carried by abundant cord blood beta clonotypes, a similar but weaker trend appeared in young adult naive repertoires, and no such trend appeared in memory repertoires. Because the same donors could not be followed over many years, the conclusions depended on cross-sectional statistical analysis. A weaker excess of twin sharing was found in beta out-of-frame sequences because the signal-to-noise ratio was lowered by fewer shared sequences. Zero-insertion analyses could be partly confounded by invariant T cells such as MAIT and iNKT, though diverse VJ usage argued against such confounding for most clonotypes.

The trim is 8 bases for V and 5 bases for J, with a gap of 3 bases between the germline ends. The germline V gene encodes CDR1 SNHLY and CDR2 FYNNEI. The CDR3 runs 9 amino acids, cysteine and phenylalanine included. Kept here is only the CDR3 DNA, which spans 27 bases and is read in frame from base 1. Every donor was a healthy Caucasian. Three unrelated non-twin adults were also sequenced: a male aged 18 to 30, a male aged 50 to 60 and a female aged 50 to 60. Using Miltenyi CD45RO+ enrichment and human naive T-cell isolation kits, memory (CD45RO+) and naive T cells were isolated from PBMC. About this clonotype: The antigen it recognizes is unknown. No quality values exist for individual bases; no much larger clone is one base distant.

Library preparation used 5' RACE. Sequencer: Illumina HiSeq 2000. A universal primer binding site was added through template switching, and the final cDNA carried a unique molecular identifier so that TCR cDNA molecules could be counted accurately. Specific primers in the conserved constant-segment region were used to synthesize first-strand cDNA for the TCR alpha and beta chains. To control for contamination, every cDNA library carried two barcodes: a SMART-Mk sample barcode plus Illumina barcodes. Two successive PCR steps introduced TruSeq adapter sequences along with Illumina sample barcodes. TCR alpha and beta cDNA libraries were sequenced on the Illumina HiSeq platform with custom primers. In the paper's pipeline: Unique molecular identifiers were extracted from raw reads with MiGEC, and CDR3 positions were determined with MiXCR. For each individual, recombination models were inferred using an EM algorithm with the repgenHMM and IGoR tools. The tcR package in R was used for shared clonotype analysis, with sharing normalized by the product of cloneset sizes. To study raw recombination without the effects of thymic and clonal selection, out-of-frame nonproductive sequences were analyzed. TCRdb cleaned the public reads at Q25 with fastp, built clones with MiXCR and kept in-frame beta chains. CDR3 protein duplicates are merged, each entry listing the most common genes and DNA. Here the V and J calls rest on TCRdb's processing, not on the authors' analysis. Counted in this sample were 640,000 or so distinct CDR3 sequences; around 5.7% of them appeared once. Clones ranked in the top ten supply under 2% of the sample.

Sequenced sample: naive T cells sorted from blood. Read against the paper, the sample's cell subset or site label means: cells isolated with a human naive T-cell isolation kit. The V and J segments used are TRBV2 and TRBJ1-1, with the identity of the D gene unclear. The clonotype was recovered from a man in his late teens or twenties in good health. The CDR3 corresponds to CASGTEAFF. The sequence in DNA is TGTGCCAGCGGGACTGAAGCTTTCTTT.